The clone carrying this T cell receptor (beta chain) came up many times. Antigen specificity is unknown. TCRbeta library preparation incorporated unique molecular identifiers. Via MiXCR, TCRdb re-called the PCR reads, giving one row per CDR3 protein. The repertoire holds 200,000 to 300,000 distinct CDR3 sequences, with 6.5% to 9% as singletons. The data are from a study of T-cell reconstitution after alpha-beta-depleted transplantation in children. V was pared by 0 bases and J by 4 bases, with 10 bases between. This CDR3 contains 14 residues. Germline loops: CDR1 SGHRS, CDR2 YFSETQ. Broader study findings: Where alpha-beta T cells came from about two months after transplant was reportedly several hundred expanded graft clones. TCRbeta diversity was high at day 60 in some patients (a result of surviving recipient T cells and thymic progenitors). After one year, T-cell counts and TCRbeta diversity mostly came from new T cells.

The J gene is TRBJ1-2, the V gene TRBV5-1; D might be TRBD1 (5 bases). This receptor was obtained from a male patient younger than 18 who had a stem cell transplant for acute lymphoblastic leukemia, so the T cells may come from the graft donor. This specimen was PBMCs, mostly from graft donor cells, taken 180 days after TCRalphabeta/CD19-depleted stem cell transplant. The CDR3 nucleotides are TGCGCCAGCAGCTTGGCCGGAGGGACCTATGGCTACACCTTC. Its protein is CASSLAGGTYGYTF. Full variable domain (outside the CDR3, taken from reference TRBV5-1 and TRBJ1-2): KAGVTQTPRYLIKTRGQQVTLSCSPISGHRSVSWYQQTPGQGLQFLFEYFSETQRNKGNFPGRFSGRQFSNSRSEMNVSTLELGDSALYLCASSLAGGTYGYTFGSGTRLTVV.